These 32 T cell receptor beta chains originate from one sample sequenced in a study of blood T cell repertoires in COVID-19 (dated by TCRdb to about 2020). The method behind the library was the immunoSEQ multiplex PCR assay. Not all clones reach the TCRdb copy of this immuneACCESS table, which keeps in-frame sequences only. Checked studies attribute under half of the gap to unresolved V genes and leave the rest unexplained. In this sample the table shows tens of thousands of clones, 79% of which occur a single time. The ten most abundant clones make up more than 25% of the sample. Source material: peripheral blood. These receptors all stem from a human donor in a cohort sampled during active COVID-19.

The chain carries TRBV7-3 and TRBJ2-5; no clear D. CDR1 is SGHTA and CDR2 is FQGTGA in the germline V gene. Deletions cut 0 bases from V and 0 bases from J, with 2 bases between. The CDR3 runs 13 residues. The CDR3 DNA reads as TGTGCCAGCAGCTTAACCTACCAAGAGACCCAGTACTTC. It is translated as CASSLTYQETQYF.

The chain has TRBV4-3 and TRBJ2-3; perhaps TRBD1 as D (5 bases). CDR3 size: 17 residues. V dropped 0 bases and J dropped 2 bases, with 15 bases sitting between them. CDR1 and CDR2 from the germline V gene are LGHNA and YSLEER. DNA for the CDR3: TGCGCCAGCAGCCAAGAAACTGGGGCAGCTAACACAGATACGCAGTATTTT. Protein sequence: CASSQETGAANTDTQYF.

V usage is TRBV5-6 and J usage is TRBJ2-3, with unresolved D. The ends were cut back, 0 bases at V and 0 bases at J, with 8 bases in the middle. The CDR3 spans 15 residues. Germline assignment: CDR1 SGHDT and CDR2 YYEEEE. This CDR3 reads CASSLGLSSTDTQYF. CDR3 nucleotides: TGTGCCAGCAGCTTGGGGCTCTCTAGCACAGATACGCAGTATTTT.

The V gene is TRBV4-3, the J gene TRBJ1-2, with D possibly being TRBD1 (5 bases). CDR1 and CDR2 from the germline V gene are LGHNA and YSLEER. Deletions cut 1 base from V and 0 bases from J, with 9 bases between. The CDR3 covers 15 residues. CDR3 nucleotide sequence: TGCGCCAGCAGCCAAGGACAGAGCTCTAACTATGGCTACACCTTC. Residues: CASSQGQSSNYGYTF.

This clone was detected a few times. The chain carries TRBV6-2 or TRBV6-3 and TRBJ1-1; 8 bases fit TRBD1. J gave up 4 bases and V 4 bases, and 8 bases lay outside the gene matches. The length of the CDR3 is 15 residues. The germline V gene encodes CDR1 MNHEY and CDR2 SVGEGT. CDR3: CASSSHRGSGTEAFF. The CDR3 coding sequence is TGTGCCAGCAGTTCCCACAGGGGGAGCGGCACTGAAGCTTTCTTT.

The chain carries TRBV30 and TRBJ2-7, with D tentatively TRBD1 (5 bases). Trimming shortened V by 5 bases and J by 2 bases, and 13 bases separated the two germline ends. Germline V CDR1 and CDR2: GTSNPN, SVGIG (reference sequence). The CDR3 extends over 13 amino acids. CDR3 residues: CAWGLGQTYEQYF. As DNA, the CDR3 is TGTGCCTGGGGCTTGGGGCAGACCTACGAGCAGTACTTC.

Only a few counts were recorded for this clone. The CDR3 loop is CATSRGANYGYTF. The DNA of the CDR3 is TGTGCCACCAGCAGGGGAGCTAACTATGGCTACACCTTC. The V and J genes are TRBV24-1 and TRBJ1-2; D is possibly TRBD1 (6 bases). V was pared by 7 bases and J by 0 bases, with 8 bases between. In germline, CDR1 is KGHDR, CDR2 SFDVKD. The CDR3 length is 13 residues.

This clone was seen more than once but under ten times. The CDR3 region is CASSQEGTSLYNEQFF. The CDR3 nucleotides read TGTGCCAGCAGCCAAGAGGGGACTAGCCTTTACAATGAGCAGTTCTTC. The chain carries TRBV4-2 and TRBJ2-1; 9 bases agree with TRBD2. Germline-derived CDR1 and CDR2 are LGHNA and YNFKEQ. This CDR3 is 16 amino acids long. V shed 0 bases and J 4 bases; nucleotides not matched to a gene: 4.

The chain couples TRBV27 to TRBJ2-1, with TRBD2 matching over 14 bases. Per the germline V gene, CDR1 is MNHEY and CDR2 is SMNVEV (reference sequence). With V trimmed by 10 bases and J by 7 bases, 9 bases remained unmatched. The CDR3 consists of 15 residues. The CDR3 DNA reads TGTGCCACCCTCGCTCGGACTAGCGGGAGGAATGAGCAGTTCTTC. Translating it yields CATLARTSGRNEQFF.

This clone was observed a single time. V and J are TRBV28 and TRBJ2-7; 11 nucleotides agree with TRBD1. In germline, CDR1 is MDHEN, CDR2 SYDVKM. CDR3 size: 15 residues. Trimming took 3 bases from V and 6 from J; bases not matched to a gene: 7. CDR3 DNA sequence: TGTGCCAGCAGTTTGGCTGGGACAGGGGGATCCGAGCAGTACTTC. Translating gives CASSLAGTGGSEQYF.

The chain links TRBV18 to TRBJ2-7; maybe TRBD1 (6 bases). V was clipped by 3 bases and J by 2 bases, with 14 bases between them. This CDR3 is built from 15 residues. The germline CDR1 and CDR2 sequences are KGHSH and LQKENI. The chain's CDR3 is CASSPLGQSPYEQYF. The CDR3 nucleotides are TGTGCCAGCTCACCTCTCGGACAGAGTCCCTACGAGCAGTACTTC.

The chain combines TRBV2 with TRBJ2-7; maybe TRBD1 (6 bases). V lost 5 bases, J lost 3 bases, and 11 bases lay in between. Germline assignment: CDR1 SNHLY and CDR2 FYNNEI. This CDR3 region has 13 residues. In DNA, the CDR3 is TGTGCCAGCAGTAATCAGGGGATCTACGAGCAGTACTTC. Amino acids: CASSNQGIYEQYF.

V usage is TRBV24-1 and J usage is TRBJ2-5; 13 nucleotides agree with TRBD2. CDR1 and CDR2 (germline): KGHDR, SFDVKD. Trimming took 2 bases from V and 5 from J; bases not matched to a gene: 1. This CDR3 has 15 amino acids. This chain's CDR3 is CATSDSLAGGETQYF. The CDR3 DNA reads as TGTGCCACCAGTGATTCACTAGCGGGAGGGGAGACCCAGTACTTC.

This clone turned up a few times. V and J are TRBV2 and TRBJ2-7, with TRBD1 matching 8 bases. Germline assignment: CDR1 SNHLY and CDR2 FYNNEI. J was trimmed by 6 bases and V by 5 bases; bases with no gene match: 6. The CDR3 is 13 residues long. This CDR3 is CASSPDRDREQYF. As DNA, the CDR3 is TGTGCCAGCAGTCCGGACAGGGATCGCGAGCAGTACTTC. Combining the CDR3 with reference TRBV2 and TRBJ2-7 gives the whole variable domain EPEVTQTPSHQVTQMGQEVILRCVPISNHLYFYWYRQILGQKVEFLVSFYNNEISEKSEIFDDQFSVERPDGSNFTLKIRSTKLEDSAMYFCASSPDRDREQYFGPGTRLTVT.

The chain uses TRBV12-3 or TRBV12-4 and TRBJ1-1; possible D gene TRBD1, 6 bases. This CDR3 is built from 12 residues. Deletions cut 5 bases from V and 9 bases from J, with 13 bases between. CDR3 in amino acids: CASSERGFQAFF. Written as DNA, the CDR3 is TGTGCCAGCAGTGAGAGGGGGTTTCAAGCTTTCTTT.

The chain is built from TRBV7-8 and TRBJ1-3; the D is unclear. The CDR3 consists of 17 residues. V was shortened by 2 bases and J by 0 bases, with 14 bases between the two germline ends. The germline CDR1 and CDR2 sequences are SGHVS and FQNEAQ. CDR3 sequence: CASSLLIAGNSGNTIYF. The CDR3 DNA reads TGTGCCAGCAGCTTACTTATAGCGGGGAACTCTGGAAACACCATATATTTT. The variable domain in full, completed from reference TRBV7-8 and TRBJ1-3, reads GAGVSQSPRYKVAKRGQDVALRCDPISGHVSLFWYQQALGQGPEFLTYFQNEAQLDKSGLPSDRFFAERPEGSVSTLKIQRTQQEDSAVYLCASSLLIAGNSGNTIYFGEGSWLTVV.

The rearrangement joins TRBV5-5 to TRBJ1-6; D uncertain. The V gene's germline CDR1 is SGHKS and CDR2 YYEKEE (reference sequence). The germline V and J ends were trimmed by 1 base and 0 bases, with 11 bases remaining between them. This CDR3 has 17 residues. The CDR3 nucleotides are TGTGCCAGCAGCTTGACAGTCTTCCGCTCCTATAATTCACCCCTCCACTTT. Its protein is CASSLTVFRSYNSPLHF.

This chain connects TRBV4-3 to TRBJ2-6; 8 bases are a match to TRBD1. The CDR3 runs to 17 residues. The V and J ends lost 3 bases and 0 bases, in that order; junction bases with no gene match: 4. CDR1 is LGHNA and CDR2 is YSLEER in the germline V gene. The CDR3 DNA reads TGCGCCAGCAGCCATTTCACAGGGGGCTCTGGGGCCAACGTCCTGACTTTC. This translates into CASSHFTGGSGANVLTF.

The gene calls are TRBV5-6 and TRBJ2-7, with 10 bases identical to TRBD1. Germline CDR1 reads SGHDT; CDR2 reads YYEEEE. The V gene end was trimmed by 0 bases and the J gene end by 2 bases; junction bases not matched to a gene: 8. The CDR3 extends over 17 amino acids. The CDR3 coding sequence is TGTGCCAGCAGCTTGGAAATCGGGACAGGGGTCGCCTACGAGCAGTACTTC. It yields the protein CASSLEIGTGVAYEQYF. Variable domain in full (rest from reference TRBV5-6 and TRBJ2-7): DAGVTQSPTHLIKTRGQQVTLRCSPKSGHDTVSWYQQALGQGPQFIFQYYEEEERQRGNFPDRFSGHQFPNYSSELNVNALLLGDSALYLCASSLEIGTGVAYEQYFGPGTRLTVT.

A single count supports this clone. The J gene is TRBJ2-7, the V gene TRBV28, with a possible D match to TRBD1 (6 bases). V lost 7 bases and J lost 2, with 15 bases in between. CDR1 is MDHEN, CDR2 SYDVKM, per germline. CDR3 length: 14 residues. CDR3 DNA: TGTGCCAGCATTGGCAGGGGCACCACCTACGAGCAGTACTTC. Translating gives CASIGRGTTYEQYF. The variable domain in full, completed from reference TRBV28 and TRBJ2-7, reads DVKVTQSSRYLVKRTGEKVFLECVQDMDHENMFWYRQDPGLGLRLIYFSYDVKMKEKGDIPEGYSVSREKKERFSLILESASTNQTSMYLCASIGRGTTYEQYFGPGTRLTVT.

A few counts support this clone. This chain links TRBV11-2 with TRBJ2-2; TRBD2 matches at 8 bases. CDR1 and CDR2 (germline): SGHAT, FQNNGV. Germline trimming cut 3 bases from V and 1 base from J; bases unmatched to any gene: 4. There are 16 residues in the CDR3. In DNA, the CDR3 is TGTGCCAGCAGCTTGGCGGGAGGTGGGAACACCGGGGAGCTGTTTTTT. This encodes CASSLAGGGNTGELFF.

This clone was counted a few times. V usage is TRBV27 and J usage is TRBJ2-2; 7 positions agree with TRBD1. This CDR3 spans 14 amino acids. Germline-derived CDR1 and CDR2 are MNHEY and SMNVEV (reference sequence). Germline trimming cut 1 base from V and 6 bases from J; bases unmatched to any gene: 2. The CDR3: CASSLYRGAGELFF. DNA of the CDR3: TGTGCCAGCAGTTTATACAGGGGTGCCGGGGAGCTGTTTTTT.

The rearrangement uses TRBV3-1 (or the pseudogene TRBV3-2) and TRBJ1-4; weak D call: TRBD1 (6 bases). This CDR3 comprises 14 residues. The germline V gene has CDR1 LGHDT and CDR2 YNNKEL (reference sequence). V lost 2 bases to trimming and J lost 8 bases, with 12 bases between them. CDR3 nucleotide sequence: TGTGCCAGCAGCCAAAAGGGGGTGGAGGAAAAACTGTTTTTT. It codes for CASSQKGVEEKLFF.

This chain connects TRBV27 to TRBJ2-2; perhaps TRBD1 as D (6 bases). In germline, CDR1 is MNHEY, CDR2 SMNVEV (reference sequence). Trimming stripped 6 bases from V and 4 bases from J, with 12 bases between. This CDR3 is built from 14 residues. The CDR3: CASSRGPVTGELFF. The CDR3 region has the DNA TGTGCCAGCAGCAGGGGCCCGGTCACCGGGGAGCTGTTTTTT.

V and J are TRBV28 and TRBJ1-2; TRBD1 aligns across 9 bases. The germline V gene encodes CDR1 MDHEN and CDR2 SYDVKM. V lost 4 bases to trimming and J lost 6 bases; unmatched junction nucleotides: 3. CDR3 length equals 13 residues. CDR3 nucleotide sequence: TGTGCCAGCAGTTATACAGGGGGCGATGGCTACACCTTC. Its translation: CASSYTGGDGYTF.

The rearrangement links TRBV28 to TRBJ2-3; D remains unclear. The V and J ends lost 6 bases and 6 bases respectively, with 13 bases between them. CDR3 length: 13 residues. Per the germline V gene, CDR1 is MDHEN and CDR2 is SYDVKM. The CDR3 region is CASSPGPPDTQYF. The DNA for the CDR3 is TGTGCCAGCAGCCCTGGGCCTCCGGATACGCAGTATTTT. Using reference TRBV28 and TRBJ2-3 for the parts outside the CDR3, the full variable domain is DVKVTQSSRYLVKRTGEKVFLECVQDMDHENMFWYRQDPGLGLRLIYFSYDVKMKEKGDIPEGYSVSREKKERFSLILESASTNQTSMYLCASSPGPPDTQYFGPGTRLTVL.

Regarding this clone: The sample contains more than one DNA sequence encoding this CDR3. The chain uses TRBV5-1 and TRBJ2-1; 8 bases fit TRBD2. This CDR3 contains 15 residues. Trimming at V came to 1 base and at J to 0 bases, leaving 0 bases not matched to a gene. In germline, CDR1 is SGHRS, CDR2 YFSETQ. The DNA for the CDR3 is TGCGCCAGCAGCTTGAGCGGGAGCTCCTACAATGAGCAGTTCTTC. Translated: CASSLSGSSYNEQFF.

This chain joins TRBV13 and TRBJ1-1, with D uncertain. The CDR3 has 13 amino acids. Germline V gene lookup returns CDR1 PRHDT and CDR2 FYEKMQ (reference sequence). Trimming removed 5 bases at V and 2 bases at J, with 9 bases between. CDR3 loop: CASSPYSNTEAFF. As DNA, the CDR3 is TGTGCCAGCAGCCCTTACTCAAACACTGAAGCTTTCTTT.

The CDR3 coding sequence is TGCGCCAGCAGCCAAACCCGACAGAACTATGGCTACACCTTC. Protein sequence: CASSQTRQNYGYTF. The chain uses TRBV4-3 and TRBJ1-2; TRBD1 might be the D (5 bases). CDR3 length equals 14 residues. CDR1 and CDR2 (germline): LGHNA, YSLEER. The V end lost 2 bases, the J end lost 2 bases, and 9 bases lay between the germline ends.

V is TRBV30 and J is TRBJ2-6; D is perhaps TRBD2 (5 bases). The germline V gene encodes CDR1 GTSNPN and CDR2 SVGIG (reference sequence). This CDR3 has 14 residues. V was trimmed by 6 bases and J by 3 bases, leaving 12 bases between them. CDR3 region: CACAGVRGANVLTF. Written as DNA, the CDR3 is TGTGCCTGTGCCGGGGTACGTGGGGCCAACGTCCTGACTTTC.

The rearrangement uses TRBV25-1 and TRBJ2-7; D possibly corresponds to TRBD2 (6 bases). Germline CDR1 MGHDK, CDR2 SYGVNS. The CDR3 loop spans 13 amino acids. Trimming took off 7 bases at V and 5 bases at J, with 15 bases between the two ends. The CDR3 DNA sequence: TGTGCCAGCACAAGTGGGAGGACTAACGAGCAGTACTTC. Its translation: CASTSGRTNEQYF.

In this sample, this clone turned up a few times. This rearrangement joins TRBV18 to TRBJ1-1; D remains unclear. In germline, CDR1 is KGHSH, CDR2 LQKENI. CDR3 length: 13 amino acids. Trimming cost V 2 bases and J 0 bases, with 4 bases left between them. The CDR3 DNA sequence: TGTGCCAGCTCACCAAGCATGAACACTGAAGCTTTCTTT. Its protein is CASSPSMNTEAFF.